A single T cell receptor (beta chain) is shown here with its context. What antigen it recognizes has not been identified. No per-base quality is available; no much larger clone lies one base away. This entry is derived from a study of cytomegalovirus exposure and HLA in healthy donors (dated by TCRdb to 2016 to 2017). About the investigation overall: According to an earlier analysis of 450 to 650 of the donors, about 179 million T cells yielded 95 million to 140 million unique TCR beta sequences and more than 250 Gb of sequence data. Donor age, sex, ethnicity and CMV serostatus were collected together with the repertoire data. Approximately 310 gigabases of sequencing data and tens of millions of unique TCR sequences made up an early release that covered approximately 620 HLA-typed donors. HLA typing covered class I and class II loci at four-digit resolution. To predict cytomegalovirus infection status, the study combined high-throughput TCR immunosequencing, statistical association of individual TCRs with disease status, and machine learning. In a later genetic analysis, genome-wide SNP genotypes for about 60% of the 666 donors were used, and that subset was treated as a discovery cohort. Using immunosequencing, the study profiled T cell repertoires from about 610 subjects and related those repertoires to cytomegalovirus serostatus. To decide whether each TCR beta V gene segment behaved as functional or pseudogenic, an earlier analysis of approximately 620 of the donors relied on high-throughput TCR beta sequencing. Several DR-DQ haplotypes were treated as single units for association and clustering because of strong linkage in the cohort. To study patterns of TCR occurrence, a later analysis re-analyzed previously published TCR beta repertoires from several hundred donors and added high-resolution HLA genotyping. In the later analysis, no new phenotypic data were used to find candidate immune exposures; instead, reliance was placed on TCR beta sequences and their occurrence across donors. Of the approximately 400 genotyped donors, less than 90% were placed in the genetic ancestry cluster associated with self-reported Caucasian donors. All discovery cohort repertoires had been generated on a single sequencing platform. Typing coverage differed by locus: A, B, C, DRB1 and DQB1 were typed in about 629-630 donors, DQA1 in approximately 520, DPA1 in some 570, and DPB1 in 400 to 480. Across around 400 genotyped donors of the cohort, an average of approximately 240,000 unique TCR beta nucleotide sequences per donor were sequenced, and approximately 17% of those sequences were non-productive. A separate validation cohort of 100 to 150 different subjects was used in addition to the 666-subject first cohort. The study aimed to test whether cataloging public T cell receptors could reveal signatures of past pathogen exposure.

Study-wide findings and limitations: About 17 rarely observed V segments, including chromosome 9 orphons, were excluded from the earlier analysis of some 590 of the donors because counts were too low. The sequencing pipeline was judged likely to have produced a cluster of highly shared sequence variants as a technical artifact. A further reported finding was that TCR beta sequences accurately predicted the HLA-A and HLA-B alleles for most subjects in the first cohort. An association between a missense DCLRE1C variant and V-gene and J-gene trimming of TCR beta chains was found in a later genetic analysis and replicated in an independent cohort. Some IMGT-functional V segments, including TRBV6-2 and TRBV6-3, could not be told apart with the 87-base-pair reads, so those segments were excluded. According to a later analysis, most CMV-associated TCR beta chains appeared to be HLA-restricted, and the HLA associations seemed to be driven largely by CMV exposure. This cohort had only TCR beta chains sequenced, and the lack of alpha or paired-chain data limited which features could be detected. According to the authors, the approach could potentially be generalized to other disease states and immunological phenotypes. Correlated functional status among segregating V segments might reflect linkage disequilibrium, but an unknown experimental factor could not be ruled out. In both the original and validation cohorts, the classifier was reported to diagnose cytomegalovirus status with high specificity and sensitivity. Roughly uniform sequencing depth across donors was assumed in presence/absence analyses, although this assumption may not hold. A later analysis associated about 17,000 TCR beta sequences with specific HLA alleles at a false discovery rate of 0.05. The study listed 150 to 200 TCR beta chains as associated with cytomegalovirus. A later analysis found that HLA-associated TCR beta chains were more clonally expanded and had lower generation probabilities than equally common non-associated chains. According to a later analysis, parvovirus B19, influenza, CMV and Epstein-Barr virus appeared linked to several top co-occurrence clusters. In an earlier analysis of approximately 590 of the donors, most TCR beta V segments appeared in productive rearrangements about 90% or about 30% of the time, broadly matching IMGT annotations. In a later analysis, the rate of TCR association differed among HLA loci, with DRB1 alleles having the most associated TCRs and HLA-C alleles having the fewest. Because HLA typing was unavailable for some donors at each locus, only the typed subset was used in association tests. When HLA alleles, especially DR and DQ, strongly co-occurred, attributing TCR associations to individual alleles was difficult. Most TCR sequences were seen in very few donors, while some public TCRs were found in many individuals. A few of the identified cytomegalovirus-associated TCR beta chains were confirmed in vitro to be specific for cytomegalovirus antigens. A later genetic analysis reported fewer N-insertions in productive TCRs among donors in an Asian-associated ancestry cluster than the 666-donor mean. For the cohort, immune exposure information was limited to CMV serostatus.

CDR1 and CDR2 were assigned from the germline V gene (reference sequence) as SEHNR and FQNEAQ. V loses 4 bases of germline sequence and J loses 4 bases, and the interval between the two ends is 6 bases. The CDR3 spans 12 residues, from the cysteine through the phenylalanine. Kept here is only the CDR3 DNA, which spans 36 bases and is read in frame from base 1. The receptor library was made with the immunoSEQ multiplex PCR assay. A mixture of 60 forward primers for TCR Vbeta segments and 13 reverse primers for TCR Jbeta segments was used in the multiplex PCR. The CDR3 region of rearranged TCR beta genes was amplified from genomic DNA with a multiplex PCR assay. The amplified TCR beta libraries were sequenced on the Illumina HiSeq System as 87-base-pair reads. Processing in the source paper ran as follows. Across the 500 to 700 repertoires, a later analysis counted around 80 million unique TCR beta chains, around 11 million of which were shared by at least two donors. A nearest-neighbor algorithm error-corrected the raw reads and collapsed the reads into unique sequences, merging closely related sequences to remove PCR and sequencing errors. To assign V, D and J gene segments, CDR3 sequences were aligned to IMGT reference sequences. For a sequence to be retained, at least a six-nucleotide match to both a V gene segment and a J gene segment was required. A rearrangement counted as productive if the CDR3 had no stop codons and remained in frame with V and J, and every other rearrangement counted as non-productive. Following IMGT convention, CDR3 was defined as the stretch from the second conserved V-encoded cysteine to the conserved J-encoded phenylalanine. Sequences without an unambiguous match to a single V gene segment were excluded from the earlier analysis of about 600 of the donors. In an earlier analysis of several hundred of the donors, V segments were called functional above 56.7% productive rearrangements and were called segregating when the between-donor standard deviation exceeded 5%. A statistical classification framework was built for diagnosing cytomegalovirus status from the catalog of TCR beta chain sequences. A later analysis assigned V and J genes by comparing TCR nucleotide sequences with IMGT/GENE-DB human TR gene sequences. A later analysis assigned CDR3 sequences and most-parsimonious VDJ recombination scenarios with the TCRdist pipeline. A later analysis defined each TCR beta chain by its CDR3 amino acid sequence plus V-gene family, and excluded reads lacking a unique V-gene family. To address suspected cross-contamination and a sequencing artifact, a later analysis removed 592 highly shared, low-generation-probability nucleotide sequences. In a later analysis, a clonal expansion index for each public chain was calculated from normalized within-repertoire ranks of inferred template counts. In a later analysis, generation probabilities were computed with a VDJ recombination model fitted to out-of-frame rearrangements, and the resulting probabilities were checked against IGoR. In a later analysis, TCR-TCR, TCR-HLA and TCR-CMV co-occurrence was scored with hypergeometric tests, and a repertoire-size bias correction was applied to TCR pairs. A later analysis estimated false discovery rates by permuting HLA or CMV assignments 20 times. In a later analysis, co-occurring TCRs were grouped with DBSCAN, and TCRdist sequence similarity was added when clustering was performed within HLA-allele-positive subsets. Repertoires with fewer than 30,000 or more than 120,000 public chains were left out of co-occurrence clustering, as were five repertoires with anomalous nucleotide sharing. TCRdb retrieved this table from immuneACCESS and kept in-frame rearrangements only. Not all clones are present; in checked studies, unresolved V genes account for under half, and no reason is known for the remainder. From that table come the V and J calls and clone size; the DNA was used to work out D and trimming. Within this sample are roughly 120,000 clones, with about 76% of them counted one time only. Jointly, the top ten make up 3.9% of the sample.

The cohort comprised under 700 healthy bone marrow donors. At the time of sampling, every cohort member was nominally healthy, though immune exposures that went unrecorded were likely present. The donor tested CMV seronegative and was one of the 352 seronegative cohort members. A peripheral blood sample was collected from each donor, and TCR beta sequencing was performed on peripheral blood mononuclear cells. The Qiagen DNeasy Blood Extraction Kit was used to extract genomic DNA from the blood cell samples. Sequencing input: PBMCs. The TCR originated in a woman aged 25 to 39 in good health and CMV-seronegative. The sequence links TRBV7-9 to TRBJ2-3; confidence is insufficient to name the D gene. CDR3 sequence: CASSSRSDTQYF. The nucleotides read TGTGCCAGCAGCTCGAGGTCAGATACGCAGTATTTT.